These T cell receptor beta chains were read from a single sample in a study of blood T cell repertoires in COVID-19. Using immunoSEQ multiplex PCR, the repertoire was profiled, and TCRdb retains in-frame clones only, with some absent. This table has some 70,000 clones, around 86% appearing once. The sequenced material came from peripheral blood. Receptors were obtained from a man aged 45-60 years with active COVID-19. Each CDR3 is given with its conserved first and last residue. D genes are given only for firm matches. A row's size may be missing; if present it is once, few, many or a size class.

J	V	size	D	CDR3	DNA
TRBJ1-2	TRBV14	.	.	CASSGGFRGYTF	TGTGCCAGCAGCGGGGGCTTTAGAGGCTACACCTTC
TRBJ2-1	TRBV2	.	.	CASTPGHGNNEQFF	TGTGCCAGCACTCCGGGACATGGGAACAATGAGCAGTTCTTC
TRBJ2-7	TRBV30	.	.	CALSSYEQYF	TGTGCCCTGAGCTCCTACGAGCAGTACTTC
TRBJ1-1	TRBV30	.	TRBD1	CAWSVTGAAAFF	TGTGCCTGGAGTGTTACAGGGGCGGCAGCTTTCTTT
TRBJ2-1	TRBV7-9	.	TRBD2	CASSRASGSYNEQFF	TGTGCCAGCAGCAGGGCTAGCGGGAGCTACAATGAGCAGTTCTTC
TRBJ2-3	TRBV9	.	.	CASSVGQAGSTDTQYF	TGTGCCAGCAGCGTGGGGCAGGCCGGTAGCACAGATACGCAGTATTTT
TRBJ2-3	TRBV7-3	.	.	CASSPQAGTRTDTQYF	TGTGCCAGCAGCCCGCAAGCCGGGACTCGCACAGATACGCAGTATTTT
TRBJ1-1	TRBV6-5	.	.	CASSYSTGIEAFF	TGTGCCAGCAGTTACTCGACCGGGATTGAAGCTTTCTTT
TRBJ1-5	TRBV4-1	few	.	CASSQEEESNQPQHF	TGCGCCAGCAGCCAAGAAGAAGAGTCCAATCAGCCCCAGCATTTT
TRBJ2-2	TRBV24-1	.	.	CATSMDSSGELFF	TGTGCCACCAGTATGGACTCTTCCGGGGAGCTGTTTTTT
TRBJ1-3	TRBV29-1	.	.	CSVAGRVGNTIYF	TGCAGCGTTGCGGGCAGGGTCGGAAACACCATATATTTT
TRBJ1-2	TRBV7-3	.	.	CASSLSPSYGYTF	TGTGCCAGCAGCTTGTCGCCGAGCTATGGCTACACCTTC
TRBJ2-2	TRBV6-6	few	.	CASSWAVGELFF	TGTGCCAGCAGTTGGGCCGTCGGGGAGCTGTTTTTT
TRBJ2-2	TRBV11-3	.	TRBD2	CASSPRTSGTLTGELFF	TGTGCCAGCAGCCCTCGGACTAGCGGGACACTCACCGGGGAGCTGTTTTTT
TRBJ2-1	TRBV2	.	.	CASSVLGRSSYNEQFF	TGTGCCAGCAGTGTTCTGGGGCGTAGCTCCTACAATGAGCAGTTCTTC
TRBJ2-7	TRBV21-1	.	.	CASIRQARGDEQYF	TGTGCCAGCATTAGACAGGCCAGAGGGGACGAGCAGTACTTC
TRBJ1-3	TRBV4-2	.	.	CASSQSPRGGLGNTIYF	TGTGCCAGCAGCCAATCACCCCGAGGCGGGTTGGGAAACACCATATATTTT
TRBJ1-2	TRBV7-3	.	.	CASSPPGGGGYTF	TGTGCCAGCAGCCCTCCCGGCGGGGGAGGCTACACCTTC
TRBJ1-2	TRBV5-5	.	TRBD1	CASSLWDSHGYTF	TGTGCCAGCAGCTTGTGGGACAGCCACGGCTACACCTTC
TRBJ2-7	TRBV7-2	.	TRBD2	CASSSSSGGPHEQYF	TGTGCCAGCAGCTCGAGCTCGGGAGGGCCCCACGAGCAGTACTTC
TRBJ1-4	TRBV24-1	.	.	CATSDSSLPDEKLFF	TGTGCCACCAGTGATTCGTCATTACCGGATGAAAAACTGTTTTTT
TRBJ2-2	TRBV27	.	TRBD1	CASSYGDRGLTGELFF	TGTGCCAGCAGTTATGGGGACAGGGGGCTCACCGGGGAGCTGTTTTTT
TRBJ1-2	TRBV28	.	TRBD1	CASRTIISGGGGYTF	TGTGCCAGCAGAACCATTATTTCAGGGGGCGGCGGCTACACCTTC
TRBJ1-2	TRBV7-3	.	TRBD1	CASSLKGASYGYTF	TGTGCCAGCAGCTTAAAGGGGGCTAGCTATGGCTACACCTTC
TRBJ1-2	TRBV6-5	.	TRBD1	CASRKTGGEGYTF	TGTGCCAGCAGGAAAACAGGGGGCGAAGGCTACACCTTC
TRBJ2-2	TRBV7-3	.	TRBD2	CASSSSGLTGELFF	TGTGCCAGCAGCTCTAGCGGCTTGACCGGGGAGCTGTTTTTT
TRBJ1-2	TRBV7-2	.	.	CASSLFPGDYGYTF	TGTGCCAGCAGCTTATTTCCAGGGGACTATGGCTACACCTTC
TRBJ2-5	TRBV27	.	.	CASSLTLREETQYF	TGTGCCAGCAGTTTGACCCTGAGGGAAGAGACCCAGTACTTC
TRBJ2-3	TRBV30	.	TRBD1	CAWSVDRGYTDTQYF	TGTGCCTGGAGTGTAGACAGGGGGTACACAGATACGCAGTATTTT
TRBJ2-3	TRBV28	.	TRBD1	CATRQGSTDTQYF	TGTGCCACTAGACAGGGAAGCACAGATACGCAGTATTTT
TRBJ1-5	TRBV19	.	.	CASSSREEGNQPQHF	TGTGCCAGTAGTTCCAGGGAGGAAGGCAATCAGCCCCAGCATTTT
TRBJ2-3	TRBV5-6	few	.	CASSLYGDTITDTQYF	TGTGCCAGCAGCTTGTACGGGGACACAATCACAGATACGCAGTATTTT
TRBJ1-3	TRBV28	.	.	CASSLRQTGNTIYF	TGTGCCAGCAGTTTGCGACAGACTGGAAACACCATATATTTT
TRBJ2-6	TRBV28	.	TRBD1	CASRRQGTGANVLTF	TGTGCCAGCAGACGACAGGGTACTGGGGCCAACGTCCTGACTTTC
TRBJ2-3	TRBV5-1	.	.	CASSLRSGESDTQYF	TGCGCCAGCAGCTTACGGTCCGGGGAATCGGATACGCAGTATTTT
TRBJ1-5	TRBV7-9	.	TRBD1	CASSEWTGGSDQPQHF	TGTGCCAGCAGCGAATGGACAGGGGGATCGGATCAGCCCCAGCATTTT
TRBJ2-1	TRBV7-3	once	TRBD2	CASSLGRGAPYNEQFF	TGTGCCAGCAGCCTCGGGCGGGGGGCCCCCTACAATGAGCAGTTCTTC
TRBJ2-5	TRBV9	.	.	CASSVGQGFSQETQYF	TGTGCCAGCAGCGTAGGGCAGGGGTTTTCGCAAGAGACCCAGTACTTC
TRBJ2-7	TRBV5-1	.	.	CASSLGPRQGSNEQYF	TGCGCCAGCAGCTTGGGCCCCCGCCAGGGTAGCAACGAGCAGTACTTC
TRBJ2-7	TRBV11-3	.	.	CASSFPGSYEQYF	TGTGCCAGCAGCTTTCCGGGGAGCTACGAGCAGTACTTC
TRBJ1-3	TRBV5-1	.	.	CASSGPGHRPGNTIYF	TGCGCCAGCAGCGGCCCGGGACATCGACCTGGAAACACCATATATTTT
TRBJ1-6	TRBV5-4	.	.	CASSLEGAGSHNSPLHF	TGTGCCAGCAGCTTGGAAGGAGCTGGATCCCATAATTCACCCCTCCACTTT
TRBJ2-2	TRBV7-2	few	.	CASRLMNTGELFF	TGTGCCAGCAGACTCATGAACACCGGGGAGCTGTTTTTT
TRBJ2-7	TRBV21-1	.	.	CASSPGTGGNYEQYF	TGTGCCAGCAGCCCCGGGACAGGGGGGAACTACGAGCAGTACTTC
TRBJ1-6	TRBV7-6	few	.	CASSLEQEYSPLHF	TGTGCCAGCAGCTTAGAACAGGAATATTCACCCCTCCACTTT
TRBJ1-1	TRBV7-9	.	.	CASSLQGSNTEAFF	TGTGCCAGCAGCTTACAGGGTTCGAACACTGAAGCTTTCTTT
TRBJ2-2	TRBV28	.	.	CASSRSAGGTGELFF	TGTGCCAGCAGCCGATCGGCAGGGGGGACCGGGGAGCTGTTTTTT
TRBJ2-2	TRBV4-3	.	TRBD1	CASSQVGAGGTGELFF	TGCGCCAGCAGCCAAGTCGGGGCAGGGGGCACCGGGGAGCTGTTTTTT
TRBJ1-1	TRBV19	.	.	CASSPAGTLNTEAFF	TGTGCCAGTAGTCCCGCCGGGACATTGAACACTGAAGCTTTCTTT
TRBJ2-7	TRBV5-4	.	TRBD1	CASSVQGAGYEQYF	TGTGCCAGCAGCGTCCAGGGGGCAGGCTACGAGCAGTACTTC
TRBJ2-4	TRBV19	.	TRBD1	CASGQVRLAKNIQYF	TGTGCCAGTGGACAGGTCCGTTTAGCCAAAAACATTCAGTACTTC
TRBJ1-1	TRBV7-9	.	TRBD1	CASSSQGALTEAFF	TGTGCCAGCAGCTCTCAGGGGGCGTTGACTGAAGCTTTCTTT
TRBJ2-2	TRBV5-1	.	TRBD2	CASSYIAGANTGELFF	TGCGCCAGCAGCTACATAGCGGGAGCGAACACCGGGGAGCTGTTTTTT
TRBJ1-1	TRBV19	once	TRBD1	CASSTQGARYRNTEAFF	TGTGCCAGTAGTACGCAGGGGGCTAGGTATCGTAACACTGAAGCTTTCTTT
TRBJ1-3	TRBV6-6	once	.	CASSTGGGNTIYF	TGTGCCAGCAGTACCGGGGGGGGAAACACCATATATTTT